This entry lists 3 T cell receptor beta chains sequenced from one sample in a study of blood T cell repertoires in COVID-19. The data were produced by immunoSEQ multiplex PCR, yet TCRdb's version contains in-frame clones alone and is incomplete. The sample lists 250,000 to 350,000 clones; roughly 87% were seen once. Sample: peripheral blood. The receptors shown here come from a woman aged 50 to 60 who had recovered from COVID-19.

The J gene is TRBJ1-1, the V gene TRBV7-3; 7 bases align to TRBD1. Germline loops: CDR1 SGHTA, CDR2 FQGTGA. This CDR3 has 15 residues. After removal of 0 bases from V and 4 bases from J, the junction contained 5 bases not matched to a gene. CDR3 in amino acids: CASSLTGGGVTEAFF. The CDR3 DNA is TGTGCCAGCAGCTTAACAGGGGGCGGGGTCACTGAAGCTTTCTTT. Complete variable domain (other parts from reference TRBV7-3 and TRBJ1-1): GAGVSQTPSNKVTEKGKYVELRCDPISGHTALYWYRQSLGQGPEFLIYFQGTGAADDSGLPNDRFFAVRPEGSVSTLKIQRTERGDSAVYLCASSLTGGGVTEAFFGQGTRLTVV.

This chain links TRBV28 with TRBJ1-1; no clear D gene. The V gene lost 3 bases and the J gene lost 5 bases, with 4 bases spanning the gap. The CDR3 is made up of 11 amino acids. Germline V gives CDR1 MDHEN, CDR2 SYDVKM. DNA of the CDR3: TGTGCCAGCAGTTTTAATACTGAAGCTTTCTTT. Residues: CASSFNTEAFF.

The chain joins TRBV4-3 to TRBJ2-1; TRBD2 matches 14 bases. Trimming cost V 0 bases and J 7 bases; bases outside gene matches: 14. The CDR3 spans 20 residues. Looked up from germline, CDR1 is LGHNA and CDR2 is YSLEER. CDR3 residues: CASSQEGLAGVWLAGNEQFF. CDR3 nucleotides: TGCGCCAGCAGCCAAGAGGGACTAGCGGGAGTTTGGCTCGCGGGGAATGAGCAGTTCTTC.